Here is one T cell receptor (beta chain) with its context. The antigen is not known. The entry originates in a study of OX40 agonist ivuxolimab in advanced cancers. Study results and caveats: CD8+ T cells showed, on average, more clonal expansion than CD4+ cells. Also present in some nonresponders was a low level of normalized T-cell clonal expansion.

The assay was immunoSEQ multiplex PCR, and TCRdb's table has in-frame clones only and misses some. There are tens of thousands of clones in the sample; more than 65% occur only once, and around 4.5% lies in the top ten. This CDR3 has 14 residues. Germline CDR1 is SGHTA and CDR2 is FQGTGA. Deletions cut 6 bases from V and 2 bases from J, with 13 bases between. The source is an adult with an advanced solid tumor such as melanoma, head and neck, liver or kidney cancer. This specimen was CD4+ or CD8+ T cells sorted from blood, taken in a trial of the OX40 agonist ivuxolimab. The chain joins TRBV7-3 to TRBJ2-5; perhaps TRBD2 as D (7 bases). The CDR3 sequence: CASSMAGAQETQYF. The CDR3 region has the DNA TGTGCCAGCAGTATGGCGGGGGCACAAGAGACCCAGTACTTC.